Shown below are 4 T cell receptor beta chains from a single sample sequenced in a study of cytomegalovirus exposure and HLA in healthy donors. 13 Jbeta primers and 60 Vbeta primers were used for the PCR. Sequencing was performed with immunoSEQ multiplex PCR; in TCRdb, only in-frame clones are kept and a portion is missing. The data contain about 190,000 clones, 60% to 85% of them singletons. The sample taken for sequencing was PBMCs. These TCRs come from a woman aged 18-29 years in good health and CMV-seronegative.

The CDR3 is CASSYSVSGNTIYF. CDR3 nucleotides: TGTGCCAGCAGTTACTCCGTCTCTGGAAACACCATATATTTT. The chain recombines TRBV6-5 with TRBJ1-3; D is ambiguous. The CDR3 runs to 14 residues. CDR1 and CDR2 from the germline V gene are MNHEY and SVGAGI. V was clipped by 0 bases and J by 0 bases, with 3 bases between them.

The genes are TRBV5-1 and TRBJ2-5, with 8 positions matching TRBD1. The DNA end favors TRBJ2-7, so the J call may be wrong. Germline loops: CDR1 SGHRS, CDR2 YFSETQ. The CDR3 length is 14 residues. The CDR3 region is CASSLEDRDPEQYF. CDR3 bases: TGCGCCAGCAGCTTGGAGGACAGGGATCCCGAGCAGTACTTC.

CDR3 DNA sequence: TGTGCCAGCAGTGTGAGGGACAGGGTGGGCACTGAAGCTTTCTTT. Protein product: CASSVRDRVGTEAFF. The chain has TRBV28 and TRBJ1-1, with 9 bases aligning to TRBD1. With V trimmed by 5 bases and J by 4 bases, 8 bases remained unmatched. Germline lookup yields CDR1 MDHEN and CDR2 SYDVKM. The CDR3 is 15 amino acids.

V gene TRBV6-5 combines with J gene TRBJ2-7; 7 nucleotides align to TRBD1. Looked up from germline, CDR1 is MNHEY and CDR2 is SVGAGI. Trimming at V came to 6 bases and at J to 4 bases, leaving 9 bases not matched to a gene. This CDR3 has 14 residues. In nucleotides, the CDR3 is TGTGCCAGCAGCCCCATTAGGACAGGTTACGAGCAGTACTTC. Amino acid sequence: CASSPIRTGYEQYF.